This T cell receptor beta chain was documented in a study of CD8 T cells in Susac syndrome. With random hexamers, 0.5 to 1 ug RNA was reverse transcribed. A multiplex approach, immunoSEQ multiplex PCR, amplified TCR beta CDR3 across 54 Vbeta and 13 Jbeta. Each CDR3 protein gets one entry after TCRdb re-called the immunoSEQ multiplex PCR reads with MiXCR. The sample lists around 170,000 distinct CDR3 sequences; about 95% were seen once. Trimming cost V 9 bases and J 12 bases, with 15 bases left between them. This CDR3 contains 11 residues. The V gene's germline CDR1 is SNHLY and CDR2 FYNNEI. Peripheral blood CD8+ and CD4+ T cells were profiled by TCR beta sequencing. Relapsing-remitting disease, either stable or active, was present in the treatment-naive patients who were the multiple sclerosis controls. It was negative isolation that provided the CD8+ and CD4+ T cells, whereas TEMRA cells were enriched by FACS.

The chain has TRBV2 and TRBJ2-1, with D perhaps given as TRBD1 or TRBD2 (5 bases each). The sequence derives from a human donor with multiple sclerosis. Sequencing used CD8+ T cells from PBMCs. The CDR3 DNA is TGTGCCAGGTTTCACGGGGCCCGGCAGTTCTTC. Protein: CARFHGARQFF.